Following are 25 T cell receptor beta chains from one sample sequenced in a study of blood T cell repertoires in COVID-19. Measured with immunoSEQ multiplex PCR; TCRdb has only the in-frame clones, and not every one. Of over 150,000 clones listed, around 84% are singletons. Sequencing used peripheral blood. The receptors stem from a man older than 75 with acute or convalescent COVID-19.

This clone was recorded a few times. The V call is TRBV21-1, the J call TRBJ1-1; the D call in the table, TRBD1, was not verified against the DNA. TRBV21-1 is deemed a pseudogene. This CDR3 has 16 residues. CDR3 in amino acids: CASSRTGGEVVTEAFF. The CDR3 DNA reads TGTGCCAGCAGCCGGACAGGGGGCGAAGTGGTGACTGAAGCTTTCTTT.

The table lists this clone with a count of one. This sequence joins TRBV18 and TRBJ1-5; 10 bases are shared with TRBD1. Per the germline V gene, CDR1 is KGHSH and CDR2 is LQKENI. J lost 11 bases, V lost 2 bases, and 9 bases had no gene match. The CDR3 runs to 15 residues. For the CDR3, the DNA is TGTGCCAGCTCACCAGGGACAGGGGTGTATCGGGCCCAGCATTTT. This codes for CASSPGTGVYRAQHF.

The J gene is TRBJ2-7, the V gene TRBV11-3, with D tentatively TRBD1 (5 bases). The ends were cut back, 5 bases at V and 6 bases at J, with 8 bases in the middle. Germline loops: CDR1 SGHNT, CDR2 YENEEA. CDR3 length: 11 amino acids. CDR3 loop: CASSMTVEQYF. Here the CDR3 DNA reads TGTGCCAGCAGCATGACAGTCGAGCAGTACTTC.

This clone has only one observation. The rearrangement uses TRBV6-2 or TRBV6-3 and TRBJ2-7; D may be TRBD1 (7 bases). V was pared by 1 base and J by 2 bases, with 9 bases between. The V gene's germline CDR1 is MNHEY and CDR2 SVGEGT. This CDR3 is built from 14 residues. CDR3 amino acids: CASSYFRGAYEQYF. CDR3 nucleotides: TGTGCCAGCAGTTACTTCAGGGGGGCCTACGAGCAGTACTTC.

This clone was found once. This chain connects TRBV28 to TRBJ1-4; perhaps TRBD1 as D (5 bases). This CDR3 region has 15 residues. The germline CDR1 and CDR2 sequences are MDHEN and SYDVKM. The V end lost 8 bases, the J end lost 0 bases, and 13 bases lay between the germline ends. CDR3 DNA: TGTGCCAGCCCGGGGGGAGCCCCAACTAATGAAAAACTGTTTTTT. Protein: CASPGGAPTNEKLFF. The variable domain in full, completed from reference TRBV28 and TRBJ1-4, reads DVKVTQSSRYLVKRTGEKVFLECVQDMDHENMFWYRQDPGLGLRLIYFSYDVKMKEKGDIPEGYSVSREKKERFSLILESASTNQTSMYLCASPGGAPTNEKLFFGSGTQLSVL.

This chain joins TRBV7-2 and TRBJ2-3; TRBD1 aligns across 7 bases. Germline values: CDR1 SGHTA, CDR2 FQGNSA. This CDR3 contains 15 residues. V lost 5 bases to trimming and J lost 3 bases; unmatched junction nucleotides: 8. In DNA, the CDR3 is TGTGCCAGCAGCCCGGGACAGCTAGTTACAGATACGCAGTATTTT. Protein sequence: CASSPGQLVTDTQYF.

Only a few counts were recorded for this clone. The chain joins TRBV5-1 to TRBJ2-7; D unclear. Trimming removed 0 bases from V and 3 bases from J, with 7 bases in between. Germline CDR1 is SGHRS and CDR2 is YFSETQ. The CDR3 is 13 residues long. CDR3 sequence: CASSLGDNYEQYV. CDR3 bases: TGCGCCAGCAGCTTGGGTGACAACTACGAGCAGTACGTC.

This chain links TRBV7-9 with TRBJ1-2; no firm D call. CDR3 length equals 15 residues. The germline V and J ends were trimmed by 1 base and 0 bases, with 9 bases remaining between them. The germline gives CDR1 SEHNR, CDR2 FQNEAQ (reference sequence). CDR3 loop: CASSLGAWANYGYTF. CDR3 DNA: TGTGCCAGCAGCTTAGGGGCGTGGGCTAACTATGGCTACACCTTC.

The table lists this clone with a few counts. This chain uses TRBV27 with TRBJ2-5; TRBD2 matches at 8 bases. CDR1 MNHEY and CDR2 SMNVEV come from the germline V gene (reference sequence). This CDR3 has 13 residues. The V gene end was trimmed by 8 bases and the J gene end by 5 bases; junction bases not matched to a gene: 7. The CDR3 loop is CASGVAGWETQYF. The CDR3, as DNA: TGTGCCAGCGGGGTAGCGGGGTGGGAGACCCAGTACTTC.

This chain links TRBV9 with TRBJ2-1, with no clear D. CDR3 length: 15 amino acids. CDR1 is SGDLS, CDR2 YYNGEE, per germline. The V gene lost 4 bases and the J gene lost 0 bases, with 11 bases spanning the gap. The CDR3 coding sequence is TGTGCCAGCAGCCCTCGAGGTACCTCCTACAATGAGCAGTTCTTC. Amino acid sequence: CASSPRGTSYNEQFF.

The chain employs TRBV10-1 and TRBJ2-1; TRBD1 matches at 9 bases. Germline V CDR1 and CDR2: WNHNN, SYGVQD (reference sequence). This CDR3 contains 15 residues. Germline trimming cut 6 bases from V and 4 bases from J; bases unmatched to any gene: 7. The CDR3 is CASSGVGTGYNEQFF. The CDR3 nucleotides read TGCGCCAGCAGCGGGGTGGGGACAGGGTACAATGAGCAGTTCTTC.

This chain links TRBV6-2 or TRBV6-3 with TRBJ2-7; 10 nucleotides agree with TRBD2. J gave up 4 bases and V 5 bases, and 11 bases lay outside the gene matches. CDR3 length: 16 amino acids. The germline gives CDR1 MNHEY, CDR2 SVGEGT. The CDR3: CASSTETSGHRYEQYF. The CDR3 DNA is TGTGCCAGCAGTACTGAGACTAGCGGGCATCGGTACGAGCAGTACTTC.

V gene TRBV5-1 combines with J gene TRBJ2-5; D remains ambiguous. Germline V lookup: CDR1 SGHRS, CDR2 YFSETQ. The length of the CDR3 is 16 residues. V lost 5 bases and J lost 1, with 18 bases in between. CDR3 residues: CASRNEESSRQETQYF. CDR3 DNA sequence: TGCGCCAGCAGAAATGAAGAAAGTAGTCGCCAAGAGACCCAGTACTTC.

V gene TRBV6-5 combines with J gene TRBJ2-7, with D perhaps matching TRBD1 (5 bases). Trimming pared 8 bases from V and 1 base from J, leaving 15 bases between. The germline V gene encodes CDR1 MNHEY and CDR2 SVGAGI. The CDR3 loop spans 14 amino acids. The CDR3 protein is CASSRMQGSYEQYV. CDR3 DNA sequence: TGTGCCAGCTCCAGAATGCAGGGATCCTACGAGCAGTACGTC.

This clone has a count of ten or more. The chain is built from TRBV6-5 and TRBJ1-1, with a tentative D call TRBD1 (5 bases). V dropped 6 bases and J dropped 3 bases, with 17 bases sitting between them. The germline V gene has CDR1 MNHEY and CDR2 SVGAGI. The CDR3 consists of 15 residues. The CDR3 loop reads CASRVNQRGDTEAFF. The CDR3 DNA is TGTGCCAGCAGGGTAAATCAGCGGGGGGACACTGAAGCTTTCTTT.

V and J are TRBV6-1 and TRBJ2-7; 8 nucleotides line up with TRBD1. The CDR3 contains 15 residues. With V trimmed by 2 bases and J by 0 bases, 3 bases remained unmatched. The germline gives CDR1 MNHNS, CDR2 SASEGT. The CDR3 sequence: CASSESGTGSYEQYF. The CDR3, as DNA: TGTGCCAGCAGTGAAAGTGGGACAGGCTCCTACGAGCAGTACTTC.

The gene calls are TRBV2 and TRBJ2-6; 7 bases are shared with TRBD1. The V gene's germline CDR1 is SNHLY and CDR2 FYNNEI. This CDR3 spans 15 amino acids. The junction had 3 bases not matched to a gene; V was cut back by 5 bases and J by 2 bases. For the CDR3, the DNA is TGTGCCAGCAGTACACAGGGGACTGGGGCCAACGTCCTGACTTTC. Protein: CASSTQGTGANVLTF.

The chain couples TRBV30 to TRBJ1-2; 9 bases match TRBD1. The CDR3 consists of 15 residues. CDR1 is GTSNPN, CDR2 SVGIG, per germline (reference sequence). V shed 3 bases, J shed 4 bases, and the junction held 9 bases outside the gene matches. The CDR3 protein is CAWRPPDRGFYGYTF. In DNA, the CDR3 is TGTGCCTGGAGACCCCCGGACAGGGGATTCTATGGCTACACCTTC.

This sequence joins TRBV21-1 and TRBJ2-1; the listed D gene, TRBD2, was not tested against the DNA. TRBV21-1 is reported as a pseudogene. The CDR3 is made up of 15 amino acids. The CDR3 spells CASSKMSRSYNEQFF. The DNA of the CDR3 is TGTGCCAGCAGCAAAATGTCCCGCTCCTACAATGAGCAGTTCTTC.

The rearrangement uses TRBV7-9 and TRBJ1-2; a weak D match, TRBD1 (5 bases). The CDR3 sequence is 14 residues long. The germline V gene encodes CDR1 SEHNR and CDR2 FQNEAQ (reference sequence). V shed 5 bases and J shed 3 bases, with 13 bases lying between them. CDR3 sequence: CASSLLGEDYGYTF. The CDR3 DNA sequence: TGTGCCAGCAGCCTCCTGGGGGAGGACTATGGCTACACCTTC.

The J gene is TRBJ2-7, the V gene TRBV18; D uncertain. This CDR3 comprises 14 residues. The germline gives CDR1 KGHSH, CDR2 LQKENI. Trimming left V 2 bases short and J 0 bases short, with 8 bases between. CDR3 nucleotide sequence: TGTGCCAGCTCACCATCGACTCCCTCCTACGAGCAGTACTTC. Amino acid sequence: CASSPSTPSYEQYF.

In its sample, this clone was seen once. The rearrangement uses TRBV25-1 and TRBJ1-1; D ambiguous. The CDR3 sequence is 14 residues long. Germline assignment: CDR1 MGHDK and CDR2 SYGVNS. V was shortened by 6 bases and J by 6 bases, with 17 bases between the two germline ends. CDR3 DNA: TGTGCCAGCAGGGACTCTCCTCGATTAGCTGAAGCTTTCTTT. It specifies CASRDSPRLAEAFF.

The gene calls are TRBV2 and TRBJ1-4; D is possibly TRBD1 (6 bases). The CDR3 sequence is 15 residues long. The V end lost 6 bases, the J end lost 0 bases, and 11 bases lay between the germline ends. Germline V gene lookup returns CDR1 SNHLY and CDR2 FYNNEI. The CDR3 protein is CASSTRTATNEKLFF. The DNA of the CDR3 is TGTGCCAGCAGCACGAGGACAGCAACTAATGAAAAACTGTTTTTT.

V gene TRBV4-2 combines with J gene TRBJ2-2, with TRBD1 matching over 11 bases. The CDR3 totals 19 residues. Germline V lookup: CDR1 LGHNA, CDR2 YNFKEQ. V was pared by 1 base and J by 2 bases, with 9 bases of the junction left unmatched. CDR3 residues: CASSQGLGQGVFNTGELFF. CDR3 DNA: TGTGCCAGCAGCCAAGGTTTGGGACAGGGGGTTTTTAACACCGGGGAGCTGTTTTTT.

This chain connects TRBV27 to TRBJ1-1, with TRBD1 matching over 8 bases. J lost 1 base, V lost 5 bases, and 6 bases had no gene match. The CDR3 is made up of 15 amino acids. The germline V gene encodes CDR1 MNHEY and CDR2 SMNVEV (reference sequence). The CDR3 DNA sequence: TGTGCCAGCAGTGATTCAGGGGGCGCGAACACTGAAGCTTTCTTT. Translation gives CASSDSGGANTEAFF.